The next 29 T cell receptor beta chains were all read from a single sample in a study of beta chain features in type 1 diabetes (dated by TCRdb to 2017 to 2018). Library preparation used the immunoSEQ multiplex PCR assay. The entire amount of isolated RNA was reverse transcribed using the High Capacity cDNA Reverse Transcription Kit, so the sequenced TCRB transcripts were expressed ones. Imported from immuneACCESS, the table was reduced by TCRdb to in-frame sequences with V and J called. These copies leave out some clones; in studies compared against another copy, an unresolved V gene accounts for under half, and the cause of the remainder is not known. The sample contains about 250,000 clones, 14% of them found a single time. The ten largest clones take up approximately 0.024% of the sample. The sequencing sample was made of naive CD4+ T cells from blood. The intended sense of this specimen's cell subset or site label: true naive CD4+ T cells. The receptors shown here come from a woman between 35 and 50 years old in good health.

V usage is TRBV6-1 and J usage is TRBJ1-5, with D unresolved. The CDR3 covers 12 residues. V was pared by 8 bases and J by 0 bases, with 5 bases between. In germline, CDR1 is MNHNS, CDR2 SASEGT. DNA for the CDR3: TGTGCCAGCCGGGGTAGCAATCAGCCCCAGCATTTT. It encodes CASRGSNQPQHF.

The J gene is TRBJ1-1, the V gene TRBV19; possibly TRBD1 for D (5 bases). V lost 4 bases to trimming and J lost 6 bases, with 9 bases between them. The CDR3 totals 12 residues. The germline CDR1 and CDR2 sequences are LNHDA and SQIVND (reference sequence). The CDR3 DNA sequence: TGTGCCAGTAGTAGCGGGGCCTCTGAAGCTTTCTTT. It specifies CASSSGASEAFF.

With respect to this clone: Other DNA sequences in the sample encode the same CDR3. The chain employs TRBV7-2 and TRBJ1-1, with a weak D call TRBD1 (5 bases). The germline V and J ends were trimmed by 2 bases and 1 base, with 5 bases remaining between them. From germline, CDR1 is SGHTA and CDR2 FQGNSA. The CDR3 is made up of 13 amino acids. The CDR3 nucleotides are TGTGCCAGCAGCTTACAGGGGAACACTGAAGCTTTCTTT. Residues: CASSLQGNTEAFF.

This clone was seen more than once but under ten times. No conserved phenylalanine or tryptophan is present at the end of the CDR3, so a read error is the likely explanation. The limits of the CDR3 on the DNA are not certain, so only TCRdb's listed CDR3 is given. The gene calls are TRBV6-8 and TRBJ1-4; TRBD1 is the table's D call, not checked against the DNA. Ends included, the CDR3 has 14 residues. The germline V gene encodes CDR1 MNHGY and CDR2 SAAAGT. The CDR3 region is CASSYIPLGTRLGL.

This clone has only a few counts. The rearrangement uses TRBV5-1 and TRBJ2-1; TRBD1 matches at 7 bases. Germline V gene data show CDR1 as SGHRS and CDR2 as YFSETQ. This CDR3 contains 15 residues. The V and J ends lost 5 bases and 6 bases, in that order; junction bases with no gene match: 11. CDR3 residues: CASRPGTALANEQFF. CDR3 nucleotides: TGCGCCAGCAGGCCCGGGACAGCCCTGGCCAATGAGCAGTTCTTC.

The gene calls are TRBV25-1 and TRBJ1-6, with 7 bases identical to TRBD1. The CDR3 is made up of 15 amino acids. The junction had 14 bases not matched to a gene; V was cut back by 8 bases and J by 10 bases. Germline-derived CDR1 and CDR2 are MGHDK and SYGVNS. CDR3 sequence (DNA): TGTGCCAGCGAATTAGGGGGCGCGCTAAGGTCACCCCTCCACTTT. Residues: CASELGGALRSPLHF.

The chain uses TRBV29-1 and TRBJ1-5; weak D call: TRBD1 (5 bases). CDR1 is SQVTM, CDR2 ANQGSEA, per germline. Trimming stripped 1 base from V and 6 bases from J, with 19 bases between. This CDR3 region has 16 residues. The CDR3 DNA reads TGCAGCGTTGAAGCTGGGCCGCCAGGGCCCACTCAGCCCCAGCATTTT. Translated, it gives CSVEAGPPGPTQPQHF.

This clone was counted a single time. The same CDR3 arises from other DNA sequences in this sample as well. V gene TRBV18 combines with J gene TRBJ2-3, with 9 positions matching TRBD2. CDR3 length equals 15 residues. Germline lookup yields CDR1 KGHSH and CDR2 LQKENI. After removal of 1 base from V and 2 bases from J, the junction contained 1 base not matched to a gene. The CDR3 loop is CASSPLAGDTDTQYF. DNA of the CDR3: TGTGCCAGCTCACCACTAGCGGGGGACACAGATACGCAGTATTTT.

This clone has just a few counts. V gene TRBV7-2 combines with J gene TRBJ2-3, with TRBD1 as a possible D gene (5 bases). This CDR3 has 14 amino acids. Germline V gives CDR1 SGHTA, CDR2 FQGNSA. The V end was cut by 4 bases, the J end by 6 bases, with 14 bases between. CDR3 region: CASSSPGSEDTQYF. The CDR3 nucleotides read TGTGCCAGCAGCTCCCCAGGGTCGGAGGATACGCAGTATTTT.

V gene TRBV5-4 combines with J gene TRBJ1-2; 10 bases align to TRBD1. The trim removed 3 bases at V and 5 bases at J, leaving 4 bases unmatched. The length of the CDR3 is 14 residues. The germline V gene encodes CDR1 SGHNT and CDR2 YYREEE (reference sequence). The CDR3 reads CASSSTGGSYGYTF. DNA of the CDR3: TGTGCCAGCAGCTCGACAGGGGGCTCTTATGGCTACACCTTC.

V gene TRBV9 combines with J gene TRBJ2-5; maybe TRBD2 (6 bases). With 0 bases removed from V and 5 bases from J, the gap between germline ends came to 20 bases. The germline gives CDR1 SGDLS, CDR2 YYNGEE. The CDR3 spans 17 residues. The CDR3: CASSVAGGTHGHETQYF. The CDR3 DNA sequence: TGTGCCAGCAGCGTAGCTGGCGGGACCCACGGCCACGAGACCCAGTACTTC.

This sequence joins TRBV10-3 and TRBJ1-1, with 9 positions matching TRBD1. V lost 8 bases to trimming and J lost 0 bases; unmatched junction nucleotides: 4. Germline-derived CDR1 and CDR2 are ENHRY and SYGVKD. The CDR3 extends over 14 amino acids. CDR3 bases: TGTGCCATCGGAACAGGGGGCTTGAACACTGAAGCTTTCTTT. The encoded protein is CAIGTGGLNTEAFF.

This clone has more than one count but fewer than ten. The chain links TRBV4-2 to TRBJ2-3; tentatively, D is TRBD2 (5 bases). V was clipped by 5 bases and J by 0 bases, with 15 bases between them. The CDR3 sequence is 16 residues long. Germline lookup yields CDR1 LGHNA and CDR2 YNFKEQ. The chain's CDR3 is CASSFASIGSTDTQYF. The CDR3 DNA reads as TGTGCCAGCAGCTTCGCTAGCATTGGAAGCACAGATACGCAGTATTTT.

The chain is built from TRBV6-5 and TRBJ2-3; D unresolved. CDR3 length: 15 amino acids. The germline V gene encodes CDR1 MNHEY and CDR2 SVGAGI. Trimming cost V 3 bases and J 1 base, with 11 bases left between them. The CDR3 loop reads CASSYLPLGTDTQYF. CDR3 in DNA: TGTGCCAGCAGTTATCTACCACTGGGCACAGATACGCAGTATTTT.

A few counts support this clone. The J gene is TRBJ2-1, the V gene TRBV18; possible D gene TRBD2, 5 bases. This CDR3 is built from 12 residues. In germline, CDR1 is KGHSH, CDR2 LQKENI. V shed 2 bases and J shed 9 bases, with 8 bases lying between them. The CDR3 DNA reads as TGTGCCAGCTCACCAACCGGGGTTGAGCAGTTCTTC. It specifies CASSPTGVEQFF.

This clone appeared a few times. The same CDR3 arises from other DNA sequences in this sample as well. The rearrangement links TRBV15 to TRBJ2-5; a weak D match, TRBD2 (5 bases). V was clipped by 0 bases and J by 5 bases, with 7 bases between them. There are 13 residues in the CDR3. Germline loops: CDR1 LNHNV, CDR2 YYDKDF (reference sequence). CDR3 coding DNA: TGTGCCACCAGCAGAGATCGAGGGGAGACCCAGTACTTC. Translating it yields CATSRDRGETQYF.

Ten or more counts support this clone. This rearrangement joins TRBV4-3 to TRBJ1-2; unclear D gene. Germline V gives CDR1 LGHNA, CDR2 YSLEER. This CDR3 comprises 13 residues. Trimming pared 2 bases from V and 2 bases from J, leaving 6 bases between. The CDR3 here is CASSQQKNYGYTF. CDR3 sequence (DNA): TGCGCCAGCAGCCAACAGAAAAACTATGGCTACACCTTC.

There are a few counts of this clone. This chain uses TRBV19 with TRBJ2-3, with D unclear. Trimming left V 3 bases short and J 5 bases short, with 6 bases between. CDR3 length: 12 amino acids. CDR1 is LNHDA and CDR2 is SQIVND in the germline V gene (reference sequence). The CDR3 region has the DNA TGTGCCAGTAGTATTTCGGGAGATACGCAGTATTTT. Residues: CASSISGDTQYF.

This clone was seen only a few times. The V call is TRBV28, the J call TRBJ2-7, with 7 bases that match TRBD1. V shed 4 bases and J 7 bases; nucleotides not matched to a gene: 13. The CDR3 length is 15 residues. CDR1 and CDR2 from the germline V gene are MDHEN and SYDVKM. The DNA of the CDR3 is TGTGCCAGCAGTTCCACTCGGACAGGCCGGCGGGAGCAGTACTTC. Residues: CASSSTRTGRREQYF.

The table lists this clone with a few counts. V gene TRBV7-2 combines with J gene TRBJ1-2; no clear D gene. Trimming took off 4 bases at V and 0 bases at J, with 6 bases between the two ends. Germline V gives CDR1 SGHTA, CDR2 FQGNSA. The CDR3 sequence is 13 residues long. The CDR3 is CASSYTANYGYTF. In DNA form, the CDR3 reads TGTGCCAGCAGCTACACAGCTAACTATGGCTACACCTTC.

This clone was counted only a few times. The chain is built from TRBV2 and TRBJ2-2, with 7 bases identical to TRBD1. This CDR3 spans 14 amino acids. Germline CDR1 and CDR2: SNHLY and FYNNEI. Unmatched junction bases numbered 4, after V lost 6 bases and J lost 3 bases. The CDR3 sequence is CASRRGRDTGELFF. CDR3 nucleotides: TGTGCCAGCAGGAGGGGGCGCGACACCGGGGAGCTGTTTTTT.

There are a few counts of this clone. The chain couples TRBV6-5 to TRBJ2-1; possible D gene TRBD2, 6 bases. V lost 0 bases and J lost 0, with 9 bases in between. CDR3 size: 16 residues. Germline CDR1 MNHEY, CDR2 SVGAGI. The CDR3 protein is CASSYSSGSSYNEQFF. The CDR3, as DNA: TGTGCCAGCAGTTACTCTAGCGGCAGCTCCTACAATGAGCAGTTCTTC.

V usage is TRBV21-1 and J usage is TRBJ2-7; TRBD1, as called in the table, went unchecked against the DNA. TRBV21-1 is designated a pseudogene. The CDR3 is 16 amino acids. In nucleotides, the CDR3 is TGTGCCAGCAGCATCAGGGGACAGGGTCTTTCCTACGAGCAGTACTTC. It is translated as CASSIRGQGLSYEQYF.

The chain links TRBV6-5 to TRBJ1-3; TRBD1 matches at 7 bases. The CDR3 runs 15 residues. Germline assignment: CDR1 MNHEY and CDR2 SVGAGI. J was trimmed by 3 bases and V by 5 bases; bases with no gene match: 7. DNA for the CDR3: TGTGCCAGCAGTATTACGACAGGGCTTGGAAACACCATATATTTT. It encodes CASSITTGLGNTIYF.

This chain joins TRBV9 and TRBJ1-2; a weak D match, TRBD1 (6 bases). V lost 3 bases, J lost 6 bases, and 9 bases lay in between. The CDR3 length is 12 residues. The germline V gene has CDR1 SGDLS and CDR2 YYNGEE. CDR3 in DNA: TGTGCCAGCAGCGCTCAGGGGAATGGCTACACCTTC. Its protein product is CASSAQGNGYTF.

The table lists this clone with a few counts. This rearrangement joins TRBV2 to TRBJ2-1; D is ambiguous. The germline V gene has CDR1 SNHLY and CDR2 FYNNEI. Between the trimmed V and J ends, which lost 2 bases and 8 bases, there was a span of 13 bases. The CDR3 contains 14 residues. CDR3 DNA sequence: TGTGCCAGCAGTGAATCTGTATTTACGGATGAGCAGTTCTTC. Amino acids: CASSESVFTDEQFF.

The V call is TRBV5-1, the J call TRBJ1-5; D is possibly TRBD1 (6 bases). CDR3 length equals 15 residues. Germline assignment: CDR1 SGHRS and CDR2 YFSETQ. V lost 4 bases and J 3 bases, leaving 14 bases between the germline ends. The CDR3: CASSAGDTLNQPQHF. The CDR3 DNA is TGCGCCAGCAGCGCGGGGGACACCCTCAATCAGCCCCAGCATTTT.

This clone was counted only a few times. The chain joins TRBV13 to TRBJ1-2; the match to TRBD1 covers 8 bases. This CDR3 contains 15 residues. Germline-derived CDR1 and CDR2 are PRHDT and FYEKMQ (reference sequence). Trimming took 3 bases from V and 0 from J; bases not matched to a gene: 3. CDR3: CASSFGTGANYGYTF. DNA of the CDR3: TGTGCCAGCAGCTTCGGGACAGGCGCTAACTATGGCTACACCTTC.

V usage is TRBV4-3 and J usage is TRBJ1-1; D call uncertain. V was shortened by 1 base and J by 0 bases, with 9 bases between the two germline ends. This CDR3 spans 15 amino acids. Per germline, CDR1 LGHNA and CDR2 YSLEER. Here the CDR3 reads CASSQVAGVNTEAFF. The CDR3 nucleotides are TGCGCCAGCAGCCAAGTAGCGGGAGTGAACACTGAAGCTTTCTTT.